A selection of T cell receptor beta chains follows, all from one sample in a study of response to subunit inactivated influenza vaccine. TCRdb redid the calling of the RT-PCR reads with MiXCR, one entry per CDR3 protein. The sample has hundreds of thousands of distinct CDR3 sequences, approximately 13% seen once; the top ten hold around 6.5%. The sequencing used PBMCs from blood, collected 14 to 15 days before vaccination. The receptors here all came from a man aged 45-65 years who received an inactivated influenza vaccine. CDR3s include the opening cysteine and the closing phenylalanine or tryptophan. Each record gives: CDR3 protein, CDR3 length, J gene, clone size, V gene. For some rows the clone size is stated as once, few or many, or as a class when expanded; others skip it.

cdr3_aa: CASSRGRQPSYEQYF; cdr3_length: 15; j_call: TRBJ2-7; clone_size: -; v_call: TRBV7-2
cdr3_aa: CAISEFRGTGELFF; cdr3_length: 14; j_call: TRBJ2-2; clone_size: few; v_call: TRBV10-3
cdr3_aa: CSANPANRQPTYYGYTF; cdr3_length: 17; j_call: TRBJ1-2; clone_size: -; v_call: TRBV20-1
cdr3_aa: CASSFNNRGYEQYF; cdr3_length: 14; j_call: TRBJ2-7; clone_size: -; v_call: TRBV5-6
cdr3_aa: CASSLEGGGPRYEQYF; cdr3_length: 16; j_call: TRBJ2-7; clone_size: -; v_call: TRBV7-8
cdr3_aa: CASRIAGAPYNEQFF; cdr3_length: 15; j_call: TRBJ2-1; clone_size: many; v_call: TRBV12-3/TRBV12-4
cdr3_aa: CSARVRGLYEQYF; cdr3_length: 13; j_call: TRBJ2-7; clone_size: once; v_call: TRBV20-1
cdr3_aa: CASLGFNSPLHF; cdr3_length: 12; j_call: TRBJ1-6; clone_size: few; v_call: TRBV28
cdr3_aa: CASSLSHGTGDEKLFF; cdr3_length: 16; j_call: TRBJ1-4; clone_size: -; v_call: TRBV5-1
cdr3_aa: CASSQDSPFSELYF; cdr3_length: 14; j_call: TRBJ2-7; clone_size: once; v_call: TRBV4-3
cdr3_aa: CASSESIGGLASGNNEQFF; cdr3_length: 19; j_call: TRBJ2-1; clone_size: -; v_call: TRBV6-1
cdr3_aa: CASSQERVGSYEQYF; cdr3_length: 15; j_call: TRBJ2-7; clone_size: -; v_call: TRBV4-3
cdr3_aa: CASSDPGATRGGTEAFF; cdr3_length: 17; j_call: TRBJ1-1; clone_size: -; v_call: TRBV12-3/TRBV12-4
cdr3_aa: CASSPPGLAGVSYEQYF; cdr3_length: 17; j_call: TRBJ2-7; clone_size: -; v_call: TRBV5-1
cdr3_aa: CASSSGGAVNEKLFF; cdr3_length: 15; j_call: TRBJ1-4; clone_size: -; v_call: TRBV28
cdr3_aa: CSARNPSGNQPQHF; cdr3_length: 14; j_call: TRBJ1-5; clone_size: few; v_call: TRBV20-1
cdr3_aa: CASSRRGVGLAGVEQFF; cdr3_length: 17; j_call: TRBJ2-1; clone_size: -; v_call: TRBV28
cdr3_aa: CASSWGQKETQYF; cdr3_length: 13; j_call: TRBJ2-5; clone_size: many; v_call: TRBV12-3/TRBV12-4
cdr3_aa: CASTTTGRNQPQHF; cdr3_length: 14; j_call: TRBJ1-5; clone_size: few; v_call: TRBV6-1
cdr3_aa: CSAFGGRSYEQYF; cdr3_length: 13; j_call: TRBJ2-7; clone_size: few; v_call: TRBV20-1